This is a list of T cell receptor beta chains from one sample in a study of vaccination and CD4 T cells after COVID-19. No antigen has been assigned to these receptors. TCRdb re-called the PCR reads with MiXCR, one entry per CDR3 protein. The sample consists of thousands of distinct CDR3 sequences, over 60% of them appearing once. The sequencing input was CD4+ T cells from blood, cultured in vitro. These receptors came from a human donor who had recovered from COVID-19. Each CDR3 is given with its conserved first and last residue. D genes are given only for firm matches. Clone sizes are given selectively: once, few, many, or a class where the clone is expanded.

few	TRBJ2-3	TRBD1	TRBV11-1	TGTGCCAGCAGCTACCGACAGGGGTTGTCTCGGGATACGCAGTATTTT	CASSYRQGLSRDTQYF
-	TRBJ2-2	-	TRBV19	TGTGCCAGTAGTATAGTTGCCGGTAGGGAGCTGTTTTTT	CASSIVAGRELFF
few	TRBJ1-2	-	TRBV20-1	TGCAGTGCTAGTGCCCTAGCCGACGGGCAGGGTGGCGGCTACACCTTC	CSASALADGQGGGYTF
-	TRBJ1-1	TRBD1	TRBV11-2	TGTGCCAGCAGCAACCAGGGGGGGACTGAAGCTTTCTTT	CASSNQGGTEAFF
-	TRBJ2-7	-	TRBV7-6	TGTGCCAGCAGCTTTTGTCACGAGCAGTACTTC	CASSFCHEQYF
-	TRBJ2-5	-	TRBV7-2	TGTGCCAGCAGCTTCGCCGGGGAAGAGACCCAGTACTTC	CASSFAGEETQYF
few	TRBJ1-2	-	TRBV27	TGTGCCAGCAGTTTAGCGGGGACCGGTGGCTACACCTTC	CASSLAGTGGYTF
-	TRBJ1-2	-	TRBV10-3	TGTGCCATCAGTGCGGGAGAGACGGGCTACACCTTC	CAISAGETGYTF
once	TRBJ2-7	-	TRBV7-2	TGTGCCAGTAGGGGCCCGATCACGTATCGTCGAACCGAGCAGTACTTC	CASRGPITYRRTEQYF
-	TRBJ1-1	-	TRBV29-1	TGCAGCGTTTTGAGGGAAATGAACACTGAAGCTTTCTTT	CSVLREMNTEAFF
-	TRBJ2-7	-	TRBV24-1	TGTGCCACCAGTGATTTCGCCAGGGAATCCTACGAGCAGTACTTC	CATSDFARESYEQYF
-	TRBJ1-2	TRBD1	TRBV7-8	TGTGCCAGCAGCTTAGGGAAACTCGGACAGGGGGCTGCTGGCTACACCTTC	CASSLGKLGQGAAGYTF
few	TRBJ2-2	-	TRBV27	TGTGCCAGCAGGACAGGATTACGAGCGAACACCGGGGAGCTGTTTTTT	CASRTGLRANTGELFF
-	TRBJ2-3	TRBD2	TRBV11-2	TGTGCCAGCAGCCGAGCGGGGGCCCTCACAGATACGCAGTATTTT	CASSRAGALTDTQYF
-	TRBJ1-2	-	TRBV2	TGTGCCAGCAGTGAAGGCAAGGGTGACTATGGCTACACCTTC	CASSEGKGDYGYTF
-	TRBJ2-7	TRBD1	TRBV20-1	TGCAGTGCTGTCGGGACAGGGGGCTTCTACGAGCAGTACTTC	CSAVGTGGFYEQYF
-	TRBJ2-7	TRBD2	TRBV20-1	TGCAGTGCTAGAGTAGCGGGAGGGCCTCGGCGTGAGCAGTACTTC	CSARVAGGPRREQYF
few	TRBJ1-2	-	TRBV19	TGTGCCAGTAGTCCCCGGGACTATGGCTACACCTTC	CASSPRDYGYTF
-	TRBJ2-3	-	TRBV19	TGTGCCAGTAGTATGGGGAGGGGGCCCGATACGCAGTATTTT	CASSMGRGPDTQYF
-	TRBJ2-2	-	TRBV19	TGTGCCAGTAGCTGGGGGCAAGGCGGGGAGCTGTTTTTT	CASSWGQGGELFF
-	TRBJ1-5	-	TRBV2	TGTGCCAGCAGCCCGACGAGGGGTGCTCAGCCCCAGCATTTT	CASSPTRGAQPQHF
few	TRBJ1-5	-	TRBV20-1	TGCAGTGCTAGCGTGTCGGGGGGCAATCAGCCCCAGCATTTT	CSASVSGGNQPQHF
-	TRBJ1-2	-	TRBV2	TGTGCCAGCAGAGTTATAGAGCTAGATGGCTACACCTTC	CASRVIELDGYTF
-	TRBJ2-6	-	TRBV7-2	TGTGCCAGCCCCCCGGCCCCGGCCTCTGGGGCCAACGTCCTGACTTTC	CASPPAPASGANVLTF
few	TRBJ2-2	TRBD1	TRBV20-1	TGCAGTGCAGAGACAGGGGAACAGGGCGGGGAGCTGTTTTTT	CSAETGEQGGELFF